This is a list of T cell receptor beta chains from one sample in a study of blood T cell repertoires in COVID-19. The protocol was immunoSEQ multiplex PCR, while the TCRdb copy is restricted to in-frame clones and leaves out a portion. The sample has about 100,000 clones; around 81% are singletons. The sequenced sample consisted of peripheral blood. These receptors came from a man between 45 and 60 years old with active or convalescent COVID-19. CDR3s include the opening cysteine and the closing phenylalanine or tryptophan.

V,CDR3
TRBV11-3,CASSPLGPGWNEQYF
TRBV5-4,CASSLPGGTDTQYF
TRBV5-1,CASSLTANYGYTF
TRBV12-1,CASSFPISGAYPPDTQYF
TRBV19,CASSRQGSGANVLTF
TRBV9,CASSVDGLAGGDTQYF
TRBV24-1,CATSDGQGGDYGYTF
TRBV2,CASSVDRGEQYF
TRBV7-9,CASSLVDRPLYEQYF
TRBV19,CASRKRVAGAYNEQFF
TRBV28,CASRGGQGAFEKLFF
TRBV2,CASKKGLATYNEQFF
TRBV6-4,CASSDSTSGRADGEQFF
TRBV5-1,CASSGGTEHEKLFF
TRBV19,CASSLFTGGYEQYF
TRBV6-1,CASSDGWQGGNGYTF
TRBV18,CASSPDTQRTEAFF
TRBV12-3/TRBV12-4,CASTGGGYSPLHF
TRBV5-4,CASSLETGREGWDTQYF
TRBV6-1,CASSEWGAGNGYTF
TRBV7-8,CASSRTSGSTDTQYF
TRBV11-3,CASSLAAGTGELFF
TRBV11-3,CASSPQDRGLQETQYF
TRBV24-1,CATSDSSGAGETQYF
TRBV30,CAWKEVTGGEIGYGYTF
TRBV7-3,CASSALGQGGANVLTF
TRBV5-6,CASSLGDRENTEAFF
TRBV11-3,CASSSGGRDYNEQFF
TRBV25-1,CASSTSSGNTIYF
TRBV4-2,CASSQEGGGRAIGEQYF
TRBV24-1,CATSKTASNQPQHF
TRBV11-3,CASSLVSGSFNEQFF
TRBV19,CASSIGAQGKETQYF
TRBV7-2,CASSLRTSGGYEQYF
TRBV29-1,CSARDRQKNIQYF
TRBV5-1,CASAVGGSSGNTDTQYF
TRBV29-1,CSAYPGQGKETQYF
TRBV5-8,CASSSGLPGGDEQFF
TRBV28,CASSLGGTGPNTIYF
TRBV7-9,CASSPGASGRYEQYF
TRBV15,CATSALAGTYEQYF